This paragraph covers one T cell receptor (beta chain) sequence. Antigen specificity is unknown. These data are taken from a study of a mutant IDH1 vaccine in newly diagnosed glioma. Whole-study context: Scheduled for weeks 1, 3, 5, 7, 11, 15, 19 and 23, eight vaccinations were given to patients. The start of vaccination came 4-6 weeks after radiotherapy alone, or with temozolomide cycles. Regarding the study as a whole: Immune responses induced by the vaccine were seen in 93.3% of patients, spanning multiple MHC alleles.

V dropped 1 base and J dropped 8 bases, with 5 bases sitting between them. The length of the CDR3 is 10 residues. Germline V gene lookup returns CDR1 SQVTM and CDR2 ANQGSEA. Method: immunoSEQ multiplex PCR; TCRdb's copy keeps in-frame clones and lacks some. The table shows tens of thousands of clones, with roughly 81% occurring only once. Documented time point: week 23, last vaccination. The vaccine gave 300 ug of a 20-mer mutant IDH1 peptide subcutaneously per dose. This clonotype originated in a woman aged 35 to 49 with glioma. Some clones in this sample may be carry-over from other donors' samples. The sample consisted of PBMCs, taken from a glioma patient whose treatment included an IDH1 peptide vaccine. The V call is TRBV29-1, the J call TRBJ1-1, with D perhaps TRBD1 (5 bases). CDR3 DNA: TGCAGCGTTGAAGGGGGGGAAGCTTTCTTT. This sequence encodes CSVEGGEAFF.